The 9 T cell receptor beta chains presented below share a single source sample, sequenced in a study of cytotoxic CD8 clonotypes in ibrutinib-treated CLL. Repertoires were generated with immunoSEQ multiplex PCR, while TCRdb's copy carries only in-frame clones and drops some. Counted here are approximately 320,000 clones, 67% occurring once; the ten biggest clones make up roughly 6%. The sequencing here drew on PBMCs, taken after 36 months of ibrutinib treatment. These receptors were collected from a human donor with chronic lymphocytic leukemia.

The V and J genes are TRBV29-1 and TRBJ2-7, with D perhaps TRBD1 or TRBD2 (5 bases each). V lost 4 bases and J 0 bases, leaving 13 bases between the germline ends. This CDR3 is 14 amino acids long. Germline CDR1 SQVTM, CDR2 ANQGSEA. The DNA of the CDR3 is TGCAGCGTTGTGGGACCAATGGGCTCCTACGAGCAGTACTTC. It is translated as CSVVGPMGSYEQYF.

The chain recombines TRBV14 with TRBJ1-2; D is uncertain. V gave up 6 bases and J gave up 0 bases, with 5 bases separating them. CDR3 length: 12 amino acids. Germline V lookup: CDR1 SGHDN, CDR2 FVKESK. DNA for the CDR3: TGTGCCAGCAGTCGGTCTAACTATGGCTACACCTTC. Amino acid sequence: CASSRSNYGYTF.

The CDR3 protein is CASSFLGESTDTQYF. DNA for the CDR3: TGTGCCAGCAGTTTTCTCGGTGAGAGCACAGATACGCAGTATTTT. The chain employs TRBV28 and TRBJ2-3; D ambiguous. CDR3 length: 15 amino acids. Per the germline V gene, CDR1 is MDHEN and CDR2 is SYDVKM. The V gene lost 3 bases and the J gene lost 0 bases, with 10 bases spanning the gap.

The chain links TRBV6-5 to TRBJ2-7; no firm D call. The CDR3 has 15 amino acids. CDR1 and CDR2 from the germline V gene are MNHEY and SVGAGI. Trimming took off 0 bases at V and 3 bases at J, with 12 bases between the two ends. The CDR3 DNA reads as TGTGCCAGCAGTTACTCCTCCGTGGTCCACTACGAGCAGTACTTC. Translated, it gives CASSYSSVVHYEQYF.

V and J are TRBV27 and TRBJ2-2; TRBD2 might be the D (5 bases). The CDR3 sequence is 14 residues long. Deletions cut 4 bases from V and 1 base from J, with 7 bases between. Germline CDR1 reads MNHEY; CDR2 reads SMNVEV (reference sequence). The CDR3 here is CASSYGVNTGELFF. The CDR3 DNA is TGTGCCAGCAGTTACGGGGTGAACACCGGGGAGCTGTTTTTT.

This chain links TRBV7-3 with TRBJ2-1, with TRBD2 as a possible D gene (5 bases). Germline V CDR1 and CDR2: SGHTA, FQGTGA. The CDR3 extends over 13 amino acids. The V gene lost 8 bases and the J gene lost 5 bases, with 13 bases spanning the gap. CDR3 coding DNA: TGTGCCAGCTCGGCTAGCCGAGACAATGAGCAGTTCTTC. Its protein product is CASSASRDNEQFF.

This clone was picked up a small number of times. The chain joins TRBV28 to TRBJ1-5; D is unclear. Trimming shortened V by 2 bases and J by 2 bases, and 7 bases separated the two germline ends. This CDR3 is 14 amino acids long. Germline V gene data show CDR1 as MDHEN and CDR2 as SYDVKM. The chain's CDR3 is CASSLGIGNQPQHF. The CDR3 DNA reads TGTGCCAGCAGTTTAGGGATCGGCAATCAGCCCCAGCATTTT.

This rearrangement joins TRBV9 to TRBJ2-3, with 7 bases matching TRBD2. CDR3 size: 15 residues. CDR1 is SGDLS, CDR2 YYNGEE, per germline. The ends lost 0 bases at V and 1 base at J; junction bases unmatched: 2. The CDR3: CASSVESGGTDTQYF. CDR3 DNA: TGTGCCAGCAGCGTAGAGAGCGGGGGCACAGATACGCAGTATTTT. The whole variable domain, remainder taken from reference TRBV9 and TRBJ2-3, is DSGVTQTPKHLITATGQRVTLRCSPRSGDLSVYWYQQSLDQGLQFLIQYYNGEERAKGNILERFSAQQFPDLHSELNLSSLELGDSALYFCASSVESGGTDTQYFGPGTRLTVL.

The rearrangement uses TRBV7-3 and TRBJ2-2, with 10 bases fitting TRBD2. Unmatched junction bases numbered 5, after V lost 3 bases and J lost 4 bases. The CDR3 runs to 16 residues. Germline CDR1 SGHTA, CDR2 FQGTGA. DNA for the CDR3: TGTGCCAGCAGCTTTCTAGCGGGAGTGGGCACCGGGGAGCTGTTTTTT. Its protein is CASSFLAGVGTGELFF.